This T cell receptor beta chain was documented in a study of naive and memory T cell subsets. The CDR3 sequence is 19 residues long. From germline, CDR1 is LNHDA and CDR2 SQIVND (reference sequence). Notes on this clonotype: Its antigen is not known. This may arise from a read error, as a much more abundant clone is one base away.

Regarding the study as a whole: There was no ground truth to check naive and memory subset results. In naive cells, over 95% of TCR sequences were seen only once. Each distinct alpha or beta sequence counts as one clonotype.

Two oligonucleotides, mixed equimolar, formed the beta constant-region primer covering TRBC1 and TRBC2. Ligated cDNA was amplified by four rounds of PCR with nested alpha and beta constant-region primers and SP2. TCRdb called the UMI-ligation and nested PCR reads again in MiXCR, with one record for every CDR3 protein. The table lists more than 100,000 distinct CDR3 sequences, about 36% of them singletons. The chain recombines TRBV19 with TRBJ2-1, with 9 bases that match TRBD1. Sample: central memory CD4+ T cells from blood. The receptor's source is a human donor in good health. The CDR3 is CVSRGLPGQGTGAYNEQFF. As DNA, the CDR3 is TGTGTCAGTAGGGGACTCCCGGGACAGGGAACGGGTGCCTACAATGAGCAGTTCTTC.